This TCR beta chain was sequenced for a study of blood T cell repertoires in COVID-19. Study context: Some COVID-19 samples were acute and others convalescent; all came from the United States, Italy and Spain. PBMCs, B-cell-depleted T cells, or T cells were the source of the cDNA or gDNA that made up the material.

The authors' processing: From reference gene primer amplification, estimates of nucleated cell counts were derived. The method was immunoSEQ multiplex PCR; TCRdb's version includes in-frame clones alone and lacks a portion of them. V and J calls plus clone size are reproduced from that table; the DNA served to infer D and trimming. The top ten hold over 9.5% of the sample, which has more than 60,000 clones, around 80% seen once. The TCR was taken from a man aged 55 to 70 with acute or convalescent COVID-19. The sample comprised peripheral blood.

Here the CDR3 DNA reads TGTGCCAGCGCAGGGAACACTGAAGCTTTCTTT. Residues: CASAGNTEAFF. The rearrangement joins TRBV3-1 (or the pseudogene TRBV3-2) to TRBJ1-1; D remains ambiguous. Germline values: CDR1 LGHDT, CDR2 YNNKEL (reference sequence). The CDR3 length is 11 residues. The V and J ends lost 8 bases and 1 base respectively, with 5 bases between them.